This note documents a single TCR beta chain sequence. The data stem from a study of CD8 T cells in Susac syndrome. Study-wide background: Blood was drawn from patients with Susac syndrome. At that point, they were therapy-naive, on corticosteroids, or on intravenous immunoglobulin alone.

An amount of RNA that ranged from roughly 0.5 to 1 ug was reverse transcribed with random hexamers. One entry per CDR3 protein, called by TCRdb with MiXCR from the immunoSEQ multiplex PCR reads. The sample lists over 70,000 distinct CDR3 sequences; 95% to 96% were seen once. The TCR comes from a human donor with Susac syndrome. Material for sequencing was CD8+ T cells from PBMCs.

CDR3 nucleotide sequence: TGTGCCTGGAGTGAGACAGGGGGAGGAGATGGCTACACCTTC. It specifies CAWSETGGGDGYTF. The chain combines TRBV30 with TRBJ1-2; 9 nucleotides agree with TRBD1. From germline, CDR1 is GTSNPN and CDR2 SVGIG (reference sequence). Trimming cost V 1 base and J 6 bases; bases outside gene matches: 6. The CDR3 loop spans 14 amino acids.